The 23 T cell receptor beta chains listed next were all sequenced from one sample in a study of blood T cell repertoires in COVID-19. Some clones are missing from TCRdb's copy, which holds only in-frame ones; the method was immunoSEQ multiplex PCR. The top ten clones hold roughly 0.9% of a sample with over 350,000 clones, 91% of them seen once. Input material: PBMCs or T cells enriched from blood (not recorded which). These TCRs come from a middle-aged woman who had been exposed to COVID-19.

This clone showed up just once. The CDR3 DNA sequence: TGTGCCAGGGCTCGGCTGACGGGGAGCTCCTACAATGAGCAGTTCTTC. Residues: CARARLTGSSYNEQFF. This chain joins TRBV5-3 and TRBJ2-1; weak D call: TRBD2 (5 bases). TRBV5-3 is known as an ORF, though its function is uncertain. There are 16 residues in the CDR3. The V end was cut by 8 bases, the J end by 0 bases, with 18 bases between.

The V gene is TRBV24-1, the J gene TRBJ1-2; 8 nucleotides align to TRBD1. CDR1 and CDR2 (germline): KGHDR, SFDVKD. V trimming: 3 bases; J trimming: 4 bases; junction bases outside the gene matches: 9. The CDR3 runs 16 residues. For the CDR3, the DNA is TGTGCCACCAGTGATCCCGGACAGGGACCCCTCTATGGCTACACCTTC. This gives the protein CATSDPGQGPLYGYTF.

V usage is TRBV7-9 and J usage is TRBJ1-1, with TRBD1 as a possible D gene (5 bases). Between the trimmed V and J ends, which lost 6 bases and 1 base, there was a span of 12 bases. Germline V gene sequence: CDR1 SEHNR, CDR2 FQNEAQ (reference sequence). The CDR3 runs to 14 residues. CDR3 residues: CASRRSQGNTEAFF. The CDR3 region has the DNA TGTGCCAGCAGAAGATCGCAGGGGAACACTGAAGCTTTCTTT.

This clone was counted once. V gene TRBV27 combines with J gene TRBJ1-5; 8 bases match TRBD1. V was clipped by 5 bases and J by 3 bases; unmatched bases: 6. The CDR3 loop spans 15 amino acids. In germline, CDR1 is MNHEY, CDR2 SMNVEV (reference sequence). DNA for the CDR3: TGTGCCAGCAGTGCCCTGACAGGGGTCAATCAGCCCCAGCATTTT. Protein: CASSALTGVNQPQHF.

The chain uses TRBV19 and TRBJ1-1; D gene ambiguous. Trimming cost V 4 bases and J 0 bases, with 18 bases left between them. Germline V gene sequence: CDR1 LNHDA, CDR2 SQIVND (reference sequence). The CDR3 spans 17 residues. The CDR3 coding sequence is TGTGCCAGTAGTAGTAAGAAAGCAGCGGTGATGAACACTGAAGCTTTCTTT. Its translation is CASSSKKAAVMNTEAFF.

The chain joins TRBV20-1 to TRBJ2-7; D not resolved. CDR1 and CDR2 from the germline V gene are DFQATT and SNEGSKA (reference sequence). This CDR3 spans 11 amino acids. Trimming left V 6 bases short and J 4 bases short, with 10 bases between. In nucleotides, the CDR3 is TGCAGTGCCACTTTCAGGTACGAGCAGTACTTC. It encodes CSATFRYEQYF.

The gene calls are TRBV27 and TRBJ1-2; 10 nucleotides align to TRBD1. The junction had 6 bases not matched to a gene; V was cut back by 3 bases and J by 8 bases. Per the germline V gene, CDR1 is MNHEY and CDR2 is SMNVEV (reference sequence). The CDR3 extends over 14 amino acids. CDR3 protein: CASSFRDRGHGYTF. The CDR3 DNA follows: TGTGCCAGCAGTTTTCGAGACAGGGGGCACGGCTACACCTTC.

In this sample, this clone turned up a few times. The chain carries TRBV7-3 and TRBJ1-2, with 9 bases that match TRBD1. From germline, CDR1 is SGHTA and CDR2 FQGTGA. V shed 6 bases and J 8 bases; nucleotides not matched to a gene: 7. The CDR3 runs to 13 residues. The CDR3 region has the DNA TGTGCCAGCAGTCACCGGGACAGGGACGGCTACACCTTC. As protein: CASSHRDRDGYTF.

V is TRBV25-1 and J is TRBJ2-5; D is perhaps TRBD2 (5 bases). Germline V gene data show CDR1 as MGHDK and CDR2 as SYGVNS. V lost 7 bases and J 4 bases, leaving 16 bases between the germline ends. This CDR3 is built from 14 residues. CDR3 bases: TGTGCCAGCAATCATAAAGGAGGAGGAGAGACCCAGTACTTC. Protein product: CASNHKGGGETQYF. The full variable domain, its missing parts supplied by reference TRBV25-1 and TRBJ2-5, is EADIYQTPRYLVIGTGKKITLECSQTMGHDKMYWYQQDPGMELHLIHYSYGVNSTEKGDLSSESTVSRIRTEHFPLTLESARPSHTSQYLCASNHKGGGETQYFGPGTRLLVL.

The J gene is TRBJ1-1, the V gene TRBV5-8; D remains ambiguous. V lost 2 bases and J lost 10, with 6 bases in between. Germline CDR1 SGHTS, CDR2 YDEGEE. The CDR3 has 10 residues. The CDR3 region is CASSFFGAFF. Written as DNA, the CDR3 is TGTGCCAGCAGCTTCTTCGGAGCTTTCTTT.

This chain uses TRBV5-5 with TRBJ2-5, with a possible D match to TRBD2 (6 bases). Trimming took off 4 bases at V and 8 bases at J, with 15 bases between the two ends. Germline V gene lookup returns CDR1 SGHKS and CDR2 YYEKEE (reference sequence). The CDR3 covers 13 residues. The CDR3 nucleotides are TGTGCCAGCAGCCAGACTAGTTCACACACCCAGTACTTC. Translation: CASSQTSSHTQYF.

This clone was observed a few times. The rearrangement links TRBV9 to TRBJ1-4, with a possible D match to TRBD1 (6 bases). The germline V and J ends were trimmed by 1 base and 8 bases, with 18 bases remaining between them. CDR1 is SGDLS and CDR2 is YYNGEE in the germline V gene. This CDR3 region has 16 residues. The CDR3 nucleotides are TGTGCCAGCAGCGTATCGGGAGGGGGAATGCGGGAAAAACTGTTTTTT. Translated: CASSVSGGGMREKLFF.

The chain carries TRBV19 and TRBJ1-2, with a weak D call TRBD1 (6 bases). The germline V gene has CDR1 LNHDA and CDR2 SQIVND (reference sequence). The CDR3 length is 11 residues. With 7 bases removed from V and 8 bases from J, the gap between germline ends came to 11 bases. DNA of the CDR3: TGTGCCAGTACGGGGGGCTGGGGCTACACCTTC. This sequence encodes CASTGGWGYTF.

The V and J genes are TRBV2 and TRBJ1-3, with D perhaps matching TRBD1 (5 bases). The germline V gene has CDR1 SNHLY and CDR2 FYNNEI. The CDR3 is 15 residues long. The germline V and J ends were trimmed by 6 bases and 3 bases, with 15 bases remaining between them. The CDR3 loop reads CASRRRGTDGNTIYF. The CDR3 nucleotides are TGTGCCAGCAGGAGGCGGGGGACGGATGGAAACACCATATATTTT.

The DNA for the CDR3 is TGTGCCAGCAGTTTGACTGACAGCACCCAGTACTTC. The encoded protein is CASSLTDSTQYF. This rearrangement joins TRBV12-3 or TRBV12-4 to TRBJ2-5, with D perhaps TRBD1 (5 bases). The CDR3 has 12 amino acids. The V end was cut by 3 bases, the J end by 8 bases, with 10 bases between.

The rearrangement uses TRBV7-9 and TRBJ2-5; D perhaps matches TRBD2 (5 bases). V lost 7 bases, J lost 2 bases, and 14 bases lay in between. From germline, CDR1 is SEHNR and CDR2 FQNEAQ (reference sequence). This CDR3 has 14 residues. In DNA, the CDR3 is TGTGCCAGCACCAAACGGGGATTACAAGAGACCCAGTACTTC. It specifies CASTKRGLQETQYF.

The V call is TRBV30, the J call TRBJ1-2, with 9 nucleotides matching TRBD1. The CDR3 is 11 residues long. Germline lookup yields CDR1 GTSNPN and CDR2 SVGIG (reference sequence). V lost 3 bases to trimming and J lost 8 bases; unmatched junction nucleotides: 1. The CDR3 DNA reads as TGTGCCTGGAGCGGACAGGGGGGCTACACCTTC. Its translation: CAWSGQGGYTF.

V gene TRBV5-1 combines with J gene TRBJ1-1; TRBD1 aligns across 9 bases. Germline CDR1 is SGHRS and CDR2 is YFSETQ. CDR3 length equals 17 residues. The J segment lost 3 bases and the V segment lost 3 bases, leaving 12 bases of the junction unmatched. The CDR3 reads CASSSAGTGRLDTEAFF. CDR3 in DNA: TGCGCCAGCAGCTCCGCCGGGACAGGGAGATTGGACACTGAAGCTTTCTTT.

In regard to this clone: One end of the junction varies from germline; a read error may be responsible. The chain couples TRBV19 to TRBJ1-1; a weak D match, TRBD1 (6 bases). This CDR3 comprises 16 residues. The germline CDR1 and CDR2 sequences are LNHDA and SQIVND (reference sequence). For the CDR3, the DNA is TGTGCCAGTAGTATTGGAGCAGGGGATTTGAAAACTGAAGCTTTCTTT. It yields the protein CASSIGAGDLKTEAFF.

This clone appeared once. The chain uses TRBV11-3 and TRBJ2-2, with D perhaps matching TRBD1 (6 bases). The CDR3 is 13 residues long. The ends were cut back, 7 bases at V and 5 bases at J, with 11 bases in the middle. Per germline, CDR1 SGHNT and CDR2 YENEEA. The CDR3 sequence: CASTDRITGELFF. In nucleotides, the CDR3 is TGTGCCAGCACTGACAGGATTACCGGGGAGCTGTTTTTT.

The V and J genes are TRBV5-5 and TRBJ1-6; D uncertain. V was cut by 1 base and J by 7 bases, with 12 bases left in between. Per the germline V gene, CDR1 is SGHKS and CDR2 is YYEKEE (reference sequence). The CDR3 is made up of 15 amino acids. CDR3 nucleotide sequence: TGTGCCAGCAGCTTGTCGACGGGATCCAATTCACCCCTCCACTTT. It is translated as CASSLSTGSNSPLHF.

This clone showed up just a few times. The chain uses TRBV6-6 and TRBJ2-7, with 13 nucleotides matching TRBD2. Trimming at V came to 0 bases and at J to 6 bases, leaving 5 bases not matched to a gene. The germline CDR1 and CDR2 sequences are MNHNY and SVGAGI (reference sequence). The CDR3 is made up of 16 amino acids. CDR3 sequence (DNA): TGTGCCAGCAGTTACTCGGTGACTAGCGGGAGGAGCGAGCAGTACTTC. Protein: CASSYSVTSGRSEQYF.

The rearrangement links TRBV6-4 to TRBJ2-5, with 10 bases fitting TRBD2. The CDR3 length is 13 residues. Trimming cost V 4 bases and J 9 bases; bases outside gene matches: 5. Per the germline V gene, CDR1 is MRHNA and CDR2 is SNTAGT. This CDR3 is CASSVLAGEAQYF. CDR3 DNA sequence: TGTGCCAGCAGTGTCCTAGCGGGAGAAGCCCAGTACTTC.